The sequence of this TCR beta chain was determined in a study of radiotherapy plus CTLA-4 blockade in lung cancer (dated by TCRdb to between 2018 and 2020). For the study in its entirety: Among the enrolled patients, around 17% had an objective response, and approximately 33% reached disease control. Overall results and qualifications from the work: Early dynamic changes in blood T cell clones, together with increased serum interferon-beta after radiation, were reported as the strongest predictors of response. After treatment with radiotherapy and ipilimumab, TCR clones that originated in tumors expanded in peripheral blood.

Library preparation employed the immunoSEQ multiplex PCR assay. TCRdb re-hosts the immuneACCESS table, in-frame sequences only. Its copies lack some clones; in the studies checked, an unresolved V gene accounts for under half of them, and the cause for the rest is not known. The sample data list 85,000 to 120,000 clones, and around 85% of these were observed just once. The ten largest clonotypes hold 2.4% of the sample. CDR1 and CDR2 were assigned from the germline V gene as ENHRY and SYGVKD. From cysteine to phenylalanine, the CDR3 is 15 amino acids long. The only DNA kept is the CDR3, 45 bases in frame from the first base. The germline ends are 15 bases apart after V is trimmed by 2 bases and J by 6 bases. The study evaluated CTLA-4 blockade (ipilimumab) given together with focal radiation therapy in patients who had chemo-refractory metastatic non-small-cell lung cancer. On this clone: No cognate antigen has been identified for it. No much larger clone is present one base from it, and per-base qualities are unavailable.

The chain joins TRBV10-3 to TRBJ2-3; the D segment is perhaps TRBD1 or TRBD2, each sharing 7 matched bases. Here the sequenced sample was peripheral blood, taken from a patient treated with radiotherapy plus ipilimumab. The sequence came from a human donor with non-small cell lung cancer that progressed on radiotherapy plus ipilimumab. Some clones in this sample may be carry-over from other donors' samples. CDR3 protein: CAISEARGGFDTQYF. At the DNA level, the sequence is TGTGCCATCAGTGAGGCCAGGGGGGGATTCGATACGCAGTATTTT.